This entry is about one TCR beta chain. This sample was taken from a study of cytotoxic CD8 clonotypes in ibrutinib-treated CLL. Study in general: Results showed 25 or so partial and 2 complete responses; following median around 73 months, approximately 15 remained remitted, around twelve advanced.

Measured with immunoSEQ multiplex PCR; TCRdb has only the in-frame clones, and not every one. The table lists about 140,000 clones, around 93% of them singletons. The input for sequencing was PBMCs, taken after 12 months of ibrutinib treatment. This clonotype originated in a human donor with chronic lymphocytic leukemia.

The CDR3 loop is CAIRGQGLNQPQHF. CDR3 DNA sequence: TGTGCCATCAGGGGACAGGGGTTAAATCAGCCCCAGCATTTT. The V and J genes are TRBV10-3 and TRBJ1-5; 10 bases line up with TRBD1. The V gene's germline CDR1 is ENHRY and CDR2 SYGVKD. The CDR3 is made up of 14 amino acids. V lost 6 bases to trimming and J lost 4 bases; unmatched junction nucleotides: 3.